Presented here are 15 T cell receptor beta chains from one specimen sequenced in a study of T cell repertoires in ileal Crohn's disease. Produced via immunoSEQ multiplex PCR; TCRdb's table is partial and in-frame only. This table has about 2,100 clones, about 73% appearing once. Before sorting, lamina propria lymphocytes were separated from surgical specimens by density gradient. The sample consisted of CD8+ T cells from ileum. The receptors shown here come from an adult with Crohn's disease. Some clones in this sample may be carry-over from other donors' samples.

This clone was seen once. The CDR3 DNA reads TGCGCCAGCAGCCCTGGAAAGGGCAGGGCCTACGAGCAGTACTTC. Its protein product is CASSPGKGRAYEQYF. The V call is TRBV4-1, the J call TRBJ2-7; D perhaps matches TRBD1 (5 bases). V was cut by 4 bases and J by 2 bases, with 15 bases left in between. The CDR3 spans 15 residues. The germline CDR1 and CDR2 sequences are MGHRA and YSYEKL.

This clone is medium-sized. The V call is TRBV19, the J call TRBJ2-1, with a weak D call TRBD2 (5 bases). This CDR3 contains 15 residues. V lost 7 bases and J 4 bases, leaving 17 bases between the germline ends. Germline loops: CDR1 LNHDA, CDR2 SQIVND (reference sequence). The DNA of the CDR3 is TGTGCCAGTACCCCGGGGAGTAGTCCTTACAATGAGCAGTTCTTC. It translates to CASTPGSSPYNEQFF.

The rearrangement joins TRBV25-1 to TRBJ2-5; no clear D gene. V was pared by 5 bases and J by 3 bases, with 7 bases between. The CDR3 is 12 residues long. Looked up from germline, CDR1 is MGHDK and CDR2 is SYGVNS. The CDR3 loop reads CASSQSEETQYF. The CDR3 DNA sequence: TGTGCCAGCAGTCAATCGGAAGAGACCCAGTACTTC.

The chain joins TRBV19 to TRBJ2-7, with TRBD2 identical over 7 bases. Trimming at V came to 6 bases and at J to 0 bases, leaving 8 bases not matched to a gene. The length of the CDR3 is 15 residues. The V gene's germline CDR1 is LNHDA and CDR2 SQIVND (reference sequence). DNA of the CDR3: TGTGCCAGTAGCGACGACCGGGACTACTCCTACGAGCAGTACTTC. This codes for CASSDDRDYSYEQYF.

The chain combines TRBV7-9 with TRBJ1-2; D may be TRBD1 (6 bases). The V gene's germline CDR1 is SEHNR and CDR2 FQNEAQ (reference sequence). Trimming removed 5 bases at V and 3 bases at J, with 19 bases between. The CDR3 is 16 amino acids. The CDR3: CASSLREGEGDYGYTF. The CDR3 DNA reads as TGTGCCAGCAGCCTAAGGGAGGGGGAAGGCGACTATGGCTACACCTTC.

The rearrangement links TRBV30 to TRBJ2-4; 7 bases agree with TRBD1. Germline values: CDR1 GTSNPN, CDR2 SVGIG (reference sequence). J gave up 5 bases and V 0 bases, and 4 bases lay outside the gene matches. This CDR3 is built from 14 residues. The CDR3 sequence is CAWSVRQGQNIQYF. In nucleotides, the CDR3 is TGTGCCTGGAGTGTACGACAGGGTCAAAACATTCAGTACTTC.

The J gene is TRBJ2-3, the V gene TRBV5-1; 14 positions match TRBD2. The CDR3 is made up of 17 amino acids. Germline V gene data show CDR1 as SGHRS and CDR2 as YFSETQ. Losses at the gene ends were 1 base for V and 3 bases for J; bases not matched to a gene: 4. The CDR3 sequence is CASSLTRLAGGTDTQYF. The CDR3 DNA sequence: TGCGCCAGCAGCTTGACTCGACTAGCGGGAGGGACAGATACGCAGTATTTT.

The chain is built from TRBV18 and TRBJ2-1; TRBD1 agrees at 11 bases. The V and J ends lost 6 bases and 6 bases, in that order; junction bases with no gene match: 7. Germline V CDR1 and CDR2: KGHSH, LQKENI. The CDR3 totals 15 residues. The CDR3 nucleotides read TGTGCCAGCTCCGAGGGACAGGGGGGAATCAATGAGCAGTTCTTC. This sequence encodes CASSEGQGGINEQFF.

The chain uses TRBV28 and TRBJ2-5, with 8 positions matching TRBD2. Germline V gene lookup returns CDR1 MDHEN and CDR2 SYDVKM. The CDR3 covers 15 residues. With 8 bases clipped from V and 5 bases from J, the junction kept 13 bases outside the gene matches. CDR3 region: CASGPRSGRTETQYF. In DNA, the CDR3 is TGTGCCAGCGGGCCCCGGAGCGGGAGAACGGAGACCCAGTACTTC.

This sequence joins TRBV6-5 and TRBJ2-3, with 8 bases aligning to TRBD2. Looked up from germline, CDR1 is MNHEY and CDR2 is SVGAGI. The CDR3 spans 11 residues. The J segment lost 11 bases and the V segment lost 10 bases, leaving 8 bases of the junction unmatched. The chain's CDR3 is CATISGGVQYF. The CDR3 coding sequence is TGTGCCACAATATCGGGAGGGGTGCAGTATTTT.

The chain joins TRBV9 to TRBJ1-1; D remains ambiguous. V gave up 0 bases and J gave up 4 bases, with 7 bases separating them. The CDR3 is 13 residues long. Germline CDR1 and CDR2: SGDLS and YYNGEE. The CDR3 region is CASSVGEVTEAFF. Written as DNA, the CDR3 is TGTGCCAGCAGCGTAGGCGAGGTCACTGAAGCTTTCTTT.

The chain carries TRBV4-3 and TRBJ2-4, with 10 nucleotides matching TRBD2. This CDR3 has 15 amino acids. CDR1 is LGHNA, CDR2 YSLEER, per germline. The J segment lost 10 bases and the V segment lost 0 bases, leaving 6 bases of the junction unmatched. This chain's CDR3 is CASSQERLAGIIQYF. Written as DNA, the CDR3 is TGCGCCAGCAGCCAAGAACGACTAGCGGGTATTATTCAGTACTTC.

By share, this clone ranks as large. This chain uses TRBV10-3 with TRBJ2-7; D not resolved. The CDR3 loop spans 18 amino acids. Germline V gene lookup returns CDR1 ENHRY and CDR2 SYGVKD. The V gene lost 2 bases and the J gene lost 3 bases, with 23 bases spanning the gap. The CDR3 nucleotides read TGTGCCATCAGTGAGCCAATAGACGACTTCACCAGCCTCTACGAGCAGTACTTC. Translated: CAISEPIDDFTSLYEQYF.

V and J are TRBV5-6 and TRBJ2-4; a possible D gene is TRBD1 (5 bases). Trimming shortened V by 0 bases and J by 6 bases, and 10 bases separated the two germline ends. The germline gives CDR1 SGHDT, CDR2 YYEEEE. The CDR3 is 14 amino acids. In DNA form, the CDR3 reads TGTGCCAGCAGCTTGGTGGGGCAGGCAAACATTCAGTACTTC. As protein: CASSLVGQANIQYF.

The chain joins TRBV20-1 to TRBJ1-2; D possibly corresponds to TRBD1 (5 bases). V was shortened by 5 bases and J by 8 bases, with 12 bases between the two germline ends. The germline gives CDR1 DFQATT, CDR2 SNEGSKA (reference sequence). The CDR3 loop spans 11 amino acids. CDR3 nucleotides: TGCAGTGCTTGGGACGGAGGGGGCTACACCTTC. Protein: CSAWDGGGYTF.